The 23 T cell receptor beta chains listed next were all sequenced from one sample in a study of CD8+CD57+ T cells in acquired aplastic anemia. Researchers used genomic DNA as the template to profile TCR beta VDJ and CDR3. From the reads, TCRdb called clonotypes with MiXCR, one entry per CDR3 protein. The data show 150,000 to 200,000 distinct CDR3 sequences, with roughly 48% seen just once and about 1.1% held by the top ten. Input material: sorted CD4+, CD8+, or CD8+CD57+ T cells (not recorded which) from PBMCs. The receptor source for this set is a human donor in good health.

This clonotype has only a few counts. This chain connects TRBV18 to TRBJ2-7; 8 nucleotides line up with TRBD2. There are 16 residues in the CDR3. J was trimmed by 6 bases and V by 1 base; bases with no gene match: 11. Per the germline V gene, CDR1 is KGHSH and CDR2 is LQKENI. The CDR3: CASSPLLAGALGEQYF. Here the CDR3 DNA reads TGTGCCAGCTCACCACTTCTAGCGGGTGCTTTAGGCGAGCAGTACTTC.

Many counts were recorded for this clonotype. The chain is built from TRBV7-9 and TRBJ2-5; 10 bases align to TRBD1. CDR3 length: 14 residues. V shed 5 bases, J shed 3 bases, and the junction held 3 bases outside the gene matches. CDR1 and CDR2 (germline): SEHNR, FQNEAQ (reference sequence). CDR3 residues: CASSQTGGKETQYF. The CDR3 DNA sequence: TGTGCCAGCAGCCAGACAGGGGGCAAAGAGACCCAGTACTTC.

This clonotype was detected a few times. DNA of the CDR3: TGTGCCATCAGTGAGTCACTAGGCAGGTCGAGCTCCTACGAGCAGTACTTC. It yields the protein CAISESLGRSSSYEQYF. The V call is TRBV10-3, the J call TRBJ2-7; D is possibly TRBD2 (5 bases). V was clipped by 0 bases and J by 0 bases, with 15 bases between them. The CDR3 is 17 residues long. CDR1 and CDR2 from the germline V gene are ENHRY and SYGVKD.

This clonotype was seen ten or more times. The CDR3 here is CATSATGNSYEQYF. The CDR3 region has the DNA TGTGCCACCAGTGCTACAGGGAACTCCTACGAGCAGTACTTC. The chain recombines TRBV24-1 with TRBJ2-7; a weak D match, TRBD1 (6 bases). The CDR3 is 14 residues long. Trimming pared 5 bases from V and 0 bases from J, leaving 10 bases between. From germline, CDR1 is KGHDR and CDR2 SFDVKD.

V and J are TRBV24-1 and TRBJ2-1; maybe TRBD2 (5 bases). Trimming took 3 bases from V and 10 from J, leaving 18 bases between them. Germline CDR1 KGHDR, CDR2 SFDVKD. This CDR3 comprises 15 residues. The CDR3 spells CATSDPRLGGSEQFF. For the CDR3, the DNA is TGTGCCACCAGTGATCCTCGACTCGGCGGGTCGGAGCAGTTCTTC.

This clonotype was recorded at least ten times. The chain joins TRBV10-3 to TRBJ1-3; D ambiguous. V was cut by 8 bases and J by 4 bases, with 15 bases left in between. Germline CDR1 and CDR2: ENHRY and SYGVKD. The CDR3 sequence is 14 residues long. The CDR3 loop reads CAIGREPAGNTIYF. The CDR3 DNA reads TGTGCCATCGGGCGGGAACCCGCCGGAAACACCATATATTTT.

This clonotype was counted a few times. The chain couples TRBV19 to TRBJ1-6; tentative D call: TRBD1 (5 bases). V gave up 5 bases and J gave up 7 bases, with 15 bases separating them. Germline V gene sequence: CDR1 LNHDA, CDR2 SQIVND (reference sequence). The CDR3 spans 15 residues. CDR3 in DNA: TGTGCCAGTAGTCTACTCCAGGGAGGCAATTCACCCCTCCACTTT. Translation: CASSLLQGGNSPLHF.

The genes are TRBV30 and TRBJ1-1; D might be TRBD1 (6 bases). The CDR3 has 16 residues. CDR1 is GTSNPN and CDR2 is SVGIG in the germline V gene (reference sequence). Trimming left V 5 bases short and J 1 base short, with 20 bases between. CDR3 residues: CAWFPFTGRGNTEAFF. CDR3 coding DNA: TGTGCCTGGTTTCCATTTACAGGGAGGGGGAACACTGAAGCTTTCTTT.

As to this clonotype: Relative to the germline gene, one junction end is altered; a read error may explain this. The CDR3 loop reads CASSSTSGDIHRYAVF. The CDR3 nucleotides read TGCGCCAGCAGCTCGACTAGCGGAGACATTCACAGATACGCAGTATTT. The chain uses TRBV5-1 and TRBJ2-3; 9 bases line up with TRBD2. This CDR3 is 16 amino acids long. Germline V gene data show CDR1 as SGHRS and CDR2 as YFSETQ.

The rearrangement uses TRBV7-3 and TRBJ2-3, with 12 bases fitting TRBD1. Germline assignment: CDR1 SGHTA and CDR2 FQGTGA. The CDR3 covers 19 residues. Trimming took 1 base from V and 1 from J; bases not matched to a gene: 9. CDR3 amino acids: CASSLRGQGAQGGTDTQYF. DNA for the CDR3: TGTGCCAGCAGCTTAAGGGGACAGGGGGCCCAGGGTGGCACAGATACGCAGTATTTT.

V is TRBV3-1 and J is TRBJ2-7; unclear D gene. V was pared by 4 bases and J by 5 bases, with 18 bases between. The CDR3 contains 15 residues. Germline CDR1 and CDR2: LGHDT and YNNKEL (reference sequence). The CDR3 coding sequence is TGTGCCAGCAGCCGTCCTTCGATGGGTTTTCACGAGCAGTACTTC. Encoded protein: CASSRPSMGFHEQYF.

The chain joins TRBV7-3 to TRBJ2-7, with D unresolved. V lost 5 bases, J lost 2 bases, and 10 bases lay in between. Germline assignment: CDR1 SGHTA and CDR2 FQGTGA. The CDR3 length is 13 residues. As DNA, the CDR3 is TGTGCCAGCAGCCCCCGGGCGGCCTACGAGCAGTACTTC. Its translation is CASSPRAAYEQYF. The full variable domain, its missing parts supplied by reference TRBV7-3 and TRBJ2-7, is GAGVSQTPSNKVTEKGKYVELRCDPISGHTALYWYRQSLGQGPEFLIYFQGTGAADDSGLPNDRFFAVRPEGSVSTLKIQRTERGDSAVYLCASSPRAAYEQYFGPGTRLTVT.

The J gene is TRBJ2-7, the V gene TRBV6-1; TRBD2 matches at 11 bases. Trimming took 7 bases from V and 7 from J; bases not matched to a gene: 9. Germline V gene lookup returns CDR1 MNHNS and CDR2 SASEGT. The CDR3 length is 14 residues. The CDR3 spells CASTLAGGPWEQYF. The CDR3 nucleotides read TGTGCCAGCACCTTAGCGGGGGGGCCCTGGGAGCAGTACTTC.

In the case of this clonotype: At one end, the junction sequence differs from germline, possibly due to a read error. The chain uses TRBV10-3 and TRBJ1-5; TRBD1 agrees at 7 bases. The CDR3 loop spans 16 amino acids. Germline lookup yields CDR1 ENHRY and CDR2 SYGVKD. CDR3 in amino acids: CAISPGQTSSNQPQHF. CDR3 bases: TGTGCCATCAGCCCGGGACAGACGTCTAGCAACCAGCCCCAGCATTTT.

CDR3 nucleotide sequence: TGTGCCAGCAGTGGCAGAATGAACACTGAAGCTTTCTTT. This sequence encodes CASSGRMNTEAFF. V usage is TRBV6-1 and J usage is TRBJ1-1, with D uncertain. This CDR3 region has 13 residues. The germline V gene has CDR1 MNHNS and CDR2 SASEGT. With 4 bases removed from V and 0 bases from J, the gap between germline ends came to 6 bases.

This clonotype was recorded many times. As DNA, the CDR3 is TGCGCCAGCAGGACTCTGAGAAAAATGAACACTGAAGCTTTCTTT. Amino acid sequence: CASRTLRKMNTEAFF. V gene TRBV10-1 combines with J gene TRBJ1-1, with D uncertain. The CDR3 length is 15 residues. V gave up 6 bases and J gave up 0 bases, with 14 bases separating them. Germline values: CDR1 WNHNN, CDR2 SYGVQD (reference sequence).

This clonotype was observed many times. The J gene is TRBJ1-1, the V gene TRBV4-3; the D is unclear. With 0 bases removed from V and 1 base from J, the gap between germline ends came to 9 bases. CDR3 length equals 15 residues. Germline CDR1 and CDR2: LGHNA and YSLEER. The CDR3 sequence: CASSQDLGGNTEAFF. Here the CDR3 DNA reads TGCGCCAGCAGCCAAGATCTAGGCGGGAACACTGAAGCTTTCTTT.

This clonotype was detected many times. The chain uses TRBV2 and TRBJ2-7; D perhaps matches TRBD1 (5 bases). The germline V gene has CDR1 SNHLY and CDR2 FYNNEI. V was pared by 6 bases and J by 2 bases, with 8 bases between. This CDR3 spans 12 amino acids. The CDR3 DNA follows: TGTGCCAGCAGGGACAACGCCTACGAGCAGTACTTC. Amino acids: CASRDNAYEQYF.

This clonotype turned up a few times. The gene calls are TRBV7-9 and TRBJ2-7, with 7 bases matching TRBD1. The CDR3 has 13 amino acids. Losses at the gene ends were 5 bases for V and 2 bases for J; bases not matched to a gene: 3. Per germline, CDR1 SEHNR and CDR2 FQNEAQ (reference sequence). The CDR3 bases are TGTGCCAGCAGCACAGACAGGGCCTACGAGCAGTACTTC. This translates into CASSTDRAYEQYF.

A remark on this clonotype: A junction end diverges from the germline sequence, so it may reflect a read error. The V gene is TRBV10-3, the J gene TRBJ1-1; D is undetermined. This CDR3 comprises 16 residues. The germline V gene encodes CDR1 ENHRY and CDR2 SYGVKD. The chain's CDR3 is CAVSESRVTGNTEAFF. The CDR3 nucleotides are TGTGCCGTCAGTGAGTCGAGGGTGACTGGGAACACTGAAGCTTTCTTT.

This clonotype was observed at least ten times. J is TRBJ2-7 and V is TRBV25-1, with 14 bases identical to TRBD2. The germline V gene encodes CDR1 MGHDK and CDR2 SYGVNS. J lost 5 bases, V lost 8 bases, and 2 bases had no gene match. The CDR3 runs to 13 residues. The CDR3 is CASGLAGGNEQYF. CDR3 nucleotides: TGTGCCAGCGGACTAGCGGGAGGTAACGAGCAGTACTTC.

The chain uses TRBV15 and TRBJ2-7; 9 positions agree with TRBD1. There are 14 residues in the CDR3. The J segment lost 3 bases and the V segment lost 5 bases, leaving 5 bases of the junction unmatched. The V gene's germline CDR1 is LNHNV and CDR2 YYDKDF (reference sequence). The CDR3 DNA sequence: TGTGCCACCAGCGGCCGGGACAGGGACTACGAGCAGTACTTC. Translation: CATSGRDRDYEQYF.

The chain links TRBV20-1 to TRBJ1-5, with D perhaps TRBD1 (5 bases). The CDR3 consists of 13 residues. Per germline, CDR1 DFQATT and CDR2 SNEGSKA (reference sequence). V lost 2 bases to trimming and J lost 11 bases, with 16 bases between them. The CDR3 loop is CSARKQGGWSQHF. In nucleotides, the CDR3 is TGCAGTGCTAGAAAGCAGGGAGGTTGGTCCCAGCATTTT.